A selection of T cell receptor beta chains follows, all from one sample in a study of cytomegalovirus exposure and HLA in healthy donors. TCRdb's table, derived via immunoSEQ multiplex PCR, lists solely in-frame clones and lacks some. The sample records approximately 200,000 clones, 75% to 85% being singletons. What was sequenced was PBMCs. Every receptor here comes from a woman in her 50s in good health and CMV-seropositive. Each CDR3 is given with its conserved first and last residue. Fields, in order: D gene, clone size, J gene, V gene, CDR3 protein, CDR3 DNA. The D gene is left open where the match is weak. Clone size, where shown, is once, few, many, or a class for clones that have expanded.

TRBD1 | - | TRBJ1-2 | TRBV4-1 | CASSQPTGVYGYTF | TGCGCCAGCAGCCAACCAACAGGGGTCTATGGCTACACCTTC
TRBD2 | - | TRBJ2-1 | TRBV25-1 | CASSDTGGSNHNEQFF | TGTGCCAGCAGTGATACGGGCGGGAGTAATCACAATGAGCAGTTCTTC
TRBD1 | - | TRBJ1-5 | TRBV19 | CASSPRTGINQPQHF | TGTGCCAGTAGTCCTCGGACAGGGATCAATCAGCCCCAGCATTTT
TRBD1 | - | TRBJ1-2 | TRBV19 | CASEQGQGARYGYTF | TGTGCCAGTGAGCAGGGGCAGGGGGCGAGGTATGGCTACACCTTC
- | once | TRBJ2-3 | TRBV5-8 | CASSLAWTGTDTQYF | TGTGCCAGCAGCTTGGCCTGGACAGGCACAGATACGCAGTATTTT
- | - | TRBJ2-3 | TRBV9 | CASTWELHTDTQYF | TGTGCCAGCACTTGGGAGCTCCACACAGATACGCAGTATTTT
TRBD2 | few | TRBJ2-1 | TRBV6-5 | CASRSLAGIRDEQFF | TGTGCCAGCAGATCGCTAGCGGGAATAAGGGATGAGCAGTTCTTC
- | - | TRBJ2-5 | TRBV25-1 | CASSEWASGFQETQYF | TGTGCCAGCAGTGAATGGGCCTCGGGGTTCCAAGAGACCCAGTACTTC
- | - | TRBJ1-4 | TRBV28 | CASRDSSTTNEKLFF | TGTGCCAGCAGGGACAGCAGCACAACTAATGAAAAACTGTTTTTT
- | - | TRBJ1-4 | TRBV9 | CASSARGGEGGEKLFF | TGTGCCAGCAGCGCAAGAGGAGGGGAAGGAGGTGAAAAACTGTTTTTT
TRBD1 | - | TRBJ2-3 | TRBV4-1 | CASSQEGQPSTDTQYF | TGCGCCAGCAGCCAAGAGGGACAGCCTAGCACAGATACGCAGTATTTT
- | - | TRBJ2-5 | TRBV11-2 | CASSLGHQETQYF | TGTGCCAGCAGCTTGGGACATCAAGAGACCCAGTACTTC
TRBD1 | - | TRBJ2-7 | TRBV27 | CASSPGQGLLYEQYF | TGTGCCAGCAGCCCGGGACAGGGTCTTCTCTACGAGCAGTACTTC
- | - | TRBJ1-5 | TRBV10-1 | CASSEAARDQPQHF | TGCGCCAGCAGTGAGGCCGCCAGGGATCAGCCCCAGCATTTT
TRBD1 | once | TRBJ2-7 | TRBV4-1 | CASSQDGQDSYEQYF | TGCGCCAGCAGCCAGGACGGACAGGATAGCTACGAGCAGTACTTC
- | - | TRBJ2-3 | TRBV2 | CARLDSRTDTQYF | TGTGCCAGACTGGACTCCCGCACAGATACGCAGTATTTT
TRBD2 | - | TRBJ2-1 | TRBV10-3 | CAISGVSGGSYNEQFF | TGTGCCATCAGTGGGGTTAGCGGGGGCTCCTACAATGAGCAGTTCTTC
- | - | TRBJ2-5 | TRBV5-4 | CASSGGITQETQYF | TGTGCCAGCAGCGGCGGGATCACCCAAGAGACCCAGTACTTC
TRBD2 | few | TRBJ2-7 | TRBV5-1 | CASSPLQTSASYEQYF | TGCGCCAGCAGCCCCCTTCAGACTAGCGCTTCCTACGAGCAGTACTTC
TRBD1 | once | TRBJ1-4 | TRBV6-5 | CASRKTGGNEKLFF | TGTGCCAGCAGAAAAACAGGGGGTAATGAAAAACTGTTTTTT
- | - | TRBJ2-5 | TRBV6-5 | CASSYRLGFQETQYF | TGTGCCAGCAGTTACCGACTAGGGTTCCAAGAGACCCAGTACTTC
- | - | TRBJ2-7 | TRBV2 | CASRTSGGPEQYF | TGTGCCAGCCGGACATCCGGTGGGCCCGAGCAGTACTTC
- | - | TRBJ1-1 | TRBV4-1 | CASSQPDRKNTEAFF | TGCGCCAGCAGCCAACCCGACAGAAAAAACACTGAAGCTTTCTTT
- | - | TRBJ2-2 | TRBV7-3 | CASSLRGDKNGELFF | TGTGCCAGCAGCTTAAGAGGGGACAAGAACGGGGAGCTGTTTTTT
TRBD1 | - | TRBJ1-1 | TRBV10-3 | CAITADRGNTEAFF | TGTGCCATCACCGCCGACAGGGGGAACACTGAAGCTTTCTTT
- | - | TRBJ1-4 | TRBV6-6 | CASKGMYGTTNEKLFF | TGTGCCAGCAAAGGAATGTACGGGACAACTAATGAAAAACTGTTTTTT
TRBD2 | - | TRBJ2-2 | TRBV7-8 | CASGPGAGGPPGELFF | TGTGCCAGCGGGCCGGGAGCGGGAGGCCCCCCCGGGGAGCTGTTTTTT
- | - | TRBJ2-1 | TRBV19 | CASSIDHGGSYNEQFF | TGTGCCAGTAGTATAGATCACGGGGGCTCCTACAATGAGCAGTTCTTC
TRBD1 | - | TRBJ2-2 | TRBV29-1 | CSVMTGSAGELFF | TGCAGCGTTATGACAGGGTCCGCCGGGGAGCTGTTTTTT
TRBD2 | - | TRBJ2-4 | TRBV10-2 | CAAAQIAGGPGSQYF | TGCGCCGCCGCCCAAATAGCGGGAGGGCCGGGCAGTCAGTACTTC